A selection of T cell receptor beta chains follows, all from one sample in a study of blood T cell repertoires in COVID-19. Assay: immunoSEQ multiplex PCR; the TCRdb copy retains only in-frame clones and omits some. The table shows 100,000 to 150,000 clones, with around nine tenths occurring only once. Sequences were obtained from peripheral blood. These receptors all stem from a woman between 65 and 79 years old with COVID-19, enrolled during active disease. Each CDR3 is given with its conserved first and last residue. Fields, in order: clone size, D gene, J gene, V gene, CDR3 protein, CDR3 DNA. The D gene is left open where the match is weak. The size field is filled for only some rows; it gives once, few, many or a size class.

clone size: NA; D gene: NA; J gene: TRBJ2-3; V gene: TRBV4-2; CDR3 protein: CASSQAGGLTDTQYF; CDR3 DNA: TGTGCCAGCAGCCAAGCGGGGGGCCTCACAGATACGCAGTATTTT
clone size: NA; D gene: TRBD1; J gene: TRBJ1-6; V gene: TRBV7-9; CDR3 protein: CASSQRQGQDSPLHF; CDR3 DNA: TGTGCCAGCAGCCAAAGACAGGGTCAGGATTCACCCCTCCACTTT
clone size: NA; D gene: TRBD1; J gene: TRBJ2-2; V gene: TRBV5-8; CDR3 protein: CASSKRTGGNSGELFF; CDR3 DNA: TGTGCCAGCAGCAAACGGACAGGGGGTAACTCCGGGGAGCTGTTTTTT
clone size: NA; D gene: NA; J gene: TRBJ2-7; V gene: TRBV3-1/TRBV3-2; CDR3 protein: CASSLDSYEQYF; CDR3 DNA: TGTGCCAGCAGCCTCGACAGTTACGAGCAGTACTTC
clone size: NA; D gene: NA; J gene: TRBJ2-7; V gene: TRBV12-3/TRBV12-4; CDR3 protein: CASSGAVAPGQYF; CDR3 DNA: TGTGCCAGCAGTGGTGCTGTTGCCCCAGGGCAGTACTTC
clone size: NA; D gene: NA; J gene: TRBJ1-4; V gene: TRBV5-8; CDR3 protein: CASTLSRGGKLFF; CDR3 DNA: TGTGCCAGCACGCTCTCAAGGGGGGGAAAACTGTTTTTT
clone size: few; D gene: TRBD2; J gene: TRBJ2-1; V gene: TRBV10-2; CDR3 protein: CASSPSGGRNEQFF; CDR3 DNA: TGCGCCAGCAGTCCTAGCGGGGGGAGGAATGAGCAGTTCTTC
clone size: NA; D gene: TRBD1; J gene: TRBJ2-7; V gene: TRBV6-4; CDR3 protein: CASIGKFGTGIHYEQYF; CDR3 DNA: TGTGCCAGCATAGGGAAATTCGGGACAGGGATTCACTACGAGCAGTACTTC
clone size: NA; D gene: NA; J gene: TRBJ1-1; V gene: TRBV3-1/TRBV3-2; CDR3 protein: CASSQEGGGTLSEAFF; CDR3 DNA: TGTGCCAGCAGCCAAGAAGGCGGAGGCACCCTCTCCGAAGCTTTCTTT
clone size: NA; D gene: NA; J gene: TRBJ2-6; V gene: TRBV11-3; CDR3 protein: CASSLTAGANVLTF; CDR3 DNA: TGTGCCAGCAGCTTAACGGCTGGGGCCAACGTCCTGACTTTC
clone size: once; D gene: NA; J gene: TRBJ2-2; V gene: TRBV3-1/TRBV3-2; CDR3 protein: CASSSRVGELFF; CDR3 DNA: TGTGCCAGCAGCAGCCGTGTCGGGGAGCTGTTTTTT
clone size: few; D gene: NA; J gene: TRBJ1-2; V gene: TRBV18; CDR3 protein: CASSPLGQYGYTF; CDR3 DNA: TGTGCCAGCTCACCCCTAGGACAGTATGGCTACACCTTC
clone size: NA; D gene: NA; J gene: TRBJ1-5; V gene: TRBV7-2; CDR3 protein: CASSLRRSNQPQHF; CDR3 DNA: TGTGCCAGCAGCTTAAGGCGGTCCAATCAGCCCCAGCATTTT
clone size: NA; D gene: TRBD1; J gene: TRBJ2-7; V gene: TRBV28; CDR3 protein: CASRRTGGHYEQYF; CDR3 DNA: TGTGCCAGCAGGCGGACAGGGGGCCACTACGAGCAGTACTTC
clone size: NA; D gene: TRBD1; J gene: TRBJ2-7; V gene: TRBV6-6; CDR3 protein: CASSYDGTGAYEQYF; CDR3 DNA: TGTGCCAGCAGTTACGACGGGACAGGGGCCTACGAGCAGTACTTC
clone size: NA; D gene: NA; J gene: TRBJ2-5; V gene: TRBV19; CDR3 protein: CASSIDLQETQYF; CDR3 DNA: TGTGCCAGTAGTATAGACCTACAAGAGACCCAGTACTTC
clone size: few; D gene: TRBD1; J gene: TRBJ1-5; V gene: TRBV6-2/TRBV6-3; CDR3 protein: CASSGGQGAGGLRYQPQHF; CDR3 DNA: TGTGCCAGCAGTGGCGGACAGGGGGCGGGAGGGCTGAGGTATCAGCCCCAGCATTTT
clone size: NA; D gene: TRBD2; J gene: TRBJ2-2; V gene: TRBV5-4; CDR3 protein: CASTSLFSGGDTGELFF; CDR3 DNA: TGTGCCAGCACCTCTCTATTCTCGGGAGGGGACACCGGGGAGCTGTTTTTT
clone size: NA; D gene: NA; J gene: TRBJ2-2; V gene: TRBV2; CDR3 protein: CASKPTGNTGELFF; CDR3 DNA: TGTGCCAGCAAACCGACAGGGAACACCGGGGAGCTGTTTTTT
clone size: NA; D gene: NA; J gene: TRBJ2-7; V gene: TRBV6-1; CDR3 protein: CASSEPQPFLATYEQYF; CDR3 DNA: TGTGCCAGCAGTGAACCTCAACCTTTTTTAGCCACCTACGAGCAGTACTTC
clone size: NA; D gene: NA; J gene: TRBJ2-1; V gene: TRBV6-5; CDR3 protein: CASSYTSGNEQFF; CDR3 DNA: TGTGCCAGCAGTTACACGTCCGGCAATGAGCAGTTCTTC
clone size: NA; D gene: NA; J gene: TRBJ1-2; V gene: TRBV5-1; CDR3 protein: CASSLERGDYGYTF; CDR3 DNA: TGCGCCAGCAGCTTGGAGCGGGGCGACTATGGCTACACCTTC
clone size: NA; D gene: NA; J gene: TRBJ1-1; V gene: TRBV12-3/TRBV12-4; CDR3 protein: CASSLMGGTEAFF; CDR3 DNA: TGTGCCAGCAGTTTAATGGGGGGCACTGAAGCTTTCTTT
clone size: NA; D gene: TRBD1; J gene: TRBJ2-7; V gene: TRBV5-6; CDR3 protein: CASSLAGTGGLYEQYF; CDR3 DNA: TGTGCCAGCAGCTTGGCCGGGACAGGGGGCCTATACGAGCAGTACTTC
clone size: NA; D gene: TRBD1; J gene: TRBJ1-1; V gene: TRBV27; CDR3 protein: CASSLGGQGTEAFF; CDR3 DNA: TGTGCCAGCAGTTTAGGGGGACAGGGCACTGAAGCTTTCTTT